The 20 T cell receptor beta chains below come from one sample, sequenced in a study of cytomegalovirus exposure and HLA in healthy donors. The PCR ran on 60 Vbeta and 13 Jbeta primers. Here immunoSEQ multiplex PCR was the method, and the copy in TCRdb shows in-frame clones only, minus some. The table records fewer than 200,000 clones, around 82% of them present only once. Input material: PBMCs. These receptors all come from a man aged 25-40 years in good health and CMV-seronegative.

The chain recombines TRBV10-3 with TRBJ2-5; 9 positions match TRBD2. The CDR3 runs 15 residues. CDR1 ENHRY and CDR2 SYGVKD come from the germline V gene. V was clipped by 6 bases and J by 4 bases; unmatched bases: 9. The CDR3 spells CAIRGTSRDIETQYF. The CDR3 DNA reads TGTGCCATCAGAGGGACTAGCCGAGACATAGAGACCCAGTACTTC.

The chain is built from TRBV7-8 and TRBJ2-7; no firm D call. The V gene lost 3 bases and the J gene lost 2 bases, with 11 bases spanning the gap. Germline values: CDR1 SGHVS, CDR2 FQNEAQ. This CDR3 has 14 amino acids. CDR3 loop: CASSFRGPTYEQYF. The CDR3 DNA is TGTGCCAGCAGCTTTAGAGGCCCGACCTACGAGCAGTACTTC.

The chain combines TRBV27 with TRBJ2-3, with 10 bases aligning to TRBD2. CDR3 size: 14 residues. With V trimmed by 6 bases and J by 5 bases, 5 bases remained unmatched. CDR1 is MNHEY, CDR2 SMNVEV, per germline (reference sequence). DNA of the CDR3: TGTGCCAGCAGCATCGGACTAGCGGTAGATACGCAGTATTTT. This translates into CASSIGLAVDTQYF.

This clone was found once. V is TRBV14 and J is TRBJ2-6; perhaps TRBD1 as D (5 bases). CDR1 and CDR2 (germline): SGHDN, FVKESK. V was pared by 3 bases and J by 2 bases, with 20 bases between. The CDR3 consists of 19 residues. Here the CDR3 reads CASSHAPYRSLAGANVLTF. The CDR3 region has the DNA TGTGCCAGCAGCCATGCCCCCTACAGGTCCCTCGCTGGGGCCAACGTCCTGACTTTC.

The chain uses TRBV5-4 and TRBJ2-1, with D possibly being TRBD2 (7 bases). Trimming took off 4 bases at V and 4 bases at J, with 18 bases between the two ends. Germline V gene data show CDR1 as SGHNT and CDR2 as YYREEE (reference sequence). The length of the CDR3 is 16 residues. The CDR3 region is CASSQKGGVMYNEQFF. CDR3 DNA: TGTGCCAGCAGCCAGAAGGGGGGGGTAATGTACAATGAGCAGTTCTTC.

The gene calls are TRBV18 and TRBJ1-5, with no clear D. The V gene lost 3 bases and the J gene lost 7 bases, with 10 bases spanning the gap. The CDR3 covers 13 residues. Per the germline V gene, CDR1 is KGHSH and CDR2 is LQKENI. CDR3 in DNA: TGTGCCAGCTCACCTCCTCATGGCCAGCCCCAGCATTTT. Protein sequence: CASSPPHGQPQHF.

The CDR3 protein is CATSRTTGWGYNEQFF. In nucleotides, the CDR3 is TGTGCCACCAGCCGGACAACAGGGTGGGGGTACAATGAGCAGTTCTTC. V and J are TRBV15 and TRBJ2-1, with a possible D match to TRBD1 (6 bases). The CDR3 is 16 residues long. Germline assignment: CDR1 LNHNV and CDR2 YYDKDF (reference sequence). V was shortened by 5 bases and J by 4 bases, with 18 bases between the two germline ends.

The gene calls are TRBV15 and TRBJ2-1; possible D gene TRBD1, 6 bases. V dropped 7 bases and J dropped 2 bases, with 12 bases sitting between them. The CDR3 runs to 14 residues. Germline assignment: CDR1 LNHNV and CDR2 YYDKDF (reference sequence). CDR3 bases: TGTGCCACCACGCGACAGGCAACCTACAATGAGCAGTTCTTC. It yields the protein CATTRQATYNEQFF.

This sequence joins TRBV7-6 and TRBJ2-7; possible D gene TRBD2, 6 bases. Germline lookup yields CDR1 SGHVS and CDR2 FNYEAQ. Trimming shortened V by 4 bases and J by 6 bases, and 19 bases separated the two germline ends. There are 15 residues in the CDR3. This chain's CDR3 is CASSSLWTTISEQYF. CDR3 bases: TGTGCCAGCAGCTCTCTTTGGACTACAATATCCGAGCAGTACTTC. Variable domain in full (rest from reference TRBV7-6 and TRBJ2-7): GAGVSQSPRYKVTKRGQDVALRCDPISGHVSLYWYRQALGQGPEFLTYFNYEAQQDKSGLPNDRFSAERPEGSISTLTIQRTEQRDSAMYRCASSSLWTTISEQYFGPGTRLTVT.

This rearrangement joins TRBV7-8 to TRBJ2-1; a possible D gene is TRBD1 (6 bases). V was trimmed by 1 base and J by 0 bases, leaving 7 bases between them. In germline, CDR1 is SGHVS, CDR2 FQNEAQ. This CDR3 is built from 15 residues. The CDR3 sequence is CASSLGGGSYNEQFF. CDR3 nucleotide sequence: TGTGCCAGCAGCTTAGGAGGGGGCTCCTACAATGAGCAGTTCTTC.

The chain is built from TRBV10-1 and TRBJ2-4, with 8 positions matching TRBD1. V gave up 2 bases and J gave up 9 bases; unmatched junction bases: 6. CDR3 length: 14 amino acids. The germline V gene encodes CDR1 WNHNN and CDR2 SYGVQD (reference sequence). The CDR3 region is CASSEGTGRGIQYF. The CDR3 DNA reads TGCGCCAGCAGTGAGGGGACAGGCAGGGGCATTCAGTACTTC.

This clone was seen once. This rearrangement joins TRBV5-4 to TRBJ2-1, with 9 positions matching TRBD2. Germline CDR1 is SGHNT and CDR2 is YYREEE (reference sequence). The CDR3 loop spans 20 amino acids. The V gene end was trimmed by 3 bases and the J gene end by 0 bases; junction bases not matched to a gene: 16. The CDR3 is CASSSTRRTSVPSSYNEQFF. The CDR3 region has the DNA TGTGCCAGCAGCTCCACCCGGCGGACTAGCGTCCCGAGCTCCTACAATGAGCAGTTCTTC.

V gene TRBV5-1 combines with J gene TRBJ2-5, with 10 bases that match TRBD1. The CDR3 runs to 15 residues. Germline-derived CDR1 and CDR2 are SGHRS and YFSETQ. The V and J ends lost 0 bases and 5 bases, in that order; junction bases with no gene match: 4. CDR3 in DNA: TGCGCCAGCAGCTTGGAGGGACAGGGGTTGGAGACCCAGTACTTC. This encodes CASSLEGQGLETQYF.

The chain employs TRBV5-4 and TRBJ2-2; no firm D call. Germline V gives CDR1 SGHNT, CDR2 YYREEE (reference sequence). This CDR3 spans 16 amino acids. Trimming pared 4 bases from V and 4 bases from J, leaving 17 bases between. CDR3 sequence reads: CASSPGVFEATGELFF. For the CDR3, the DNA is TGTGCCAGCAGCCCGGGTGTGTTCGAAGCCACCGGGGAGCTGTTTTTT.

CDR3 DNA: TGTGCCAGCAGATTAGGGGGCGATGGCGGGGAGCTGTTTTTT. This translates into CASRLGGDGGELFF. The chain links TRBV28 to TRBJ2-2; 7 bases align to TRBD1. CDR1 MDHEN and CDR2 SYDVKM come from the germline V gene. The CDR3 loop spans 14 amino acids. The trim removed 6 bases at V and 7 bases at J, leaving 8 bases unmatched.

In this sample, this clone turned up once. V usage is TRBV18 and J usage is TRBJ1-5; no clear D gene. This CDR3 comprises 11 residues. CDR1 is KGHSH and CDR2 is LQKENI in the germline V gene. The V and J ends lost 3 bases and 6 bases respectively, with 3 bases between them. The CDR3 DNA reads TGTGCCAGCTCACCCGGTCAGCCCCAGCATTTT. Translating gives CASSPGQPQHF.

This sequence joins TRBV2 and TRBJ2-5; 8 bases are a match to TRBD1. Germline-derived CDR1 and CDR2 are SNHLY and FYNNEI. The CDR3 runs to 14 residues. V was pared by 6 bases and J by 3 bases, with 6 bases of the junction left unmatched. The CDR3 coding sequence is TGTGCCAGCAGACAGGAGACAGGGGAAGAGACCCAGTACTTC. Translated: CASRQETGEETQYF.

V usage is TRBV7-2 and J usage is TRBJ2-7, with 7 bases fitting TRBD1. CDR3 length: 14 residues. From germline, CDR1 is SGHTA and CDR2 FQGNSA. With 5 bases clipped from V and 5 bases from J, the junction kept 9 bases outside the gene matches. The CDR3 sequence: CASSPPGTANEQYF. The CDR3 bases are TGTGCCAGCAGCCCCCCCGGGACAGCAAACGAGCAGTACTTC.

The V and J genes are TRBV7-9 and TRBJ1-4, with a weak D call TRBD1 (6 bases). The CDR3 runs 16 residues. Germline V lookup: CDR1 SEHNR, CDR2 FQNEAQ (reference sequence). Trimming removed 4 bases at V and 5 bases at J, with 17 bases between. CDR3 DNA sequence: TGTGCCAGCAGCTCGTCAGACAGGACGCGAAATGAAAAACTGTTTTTT. It translates to CASSSSDRTRNEKLFF. Full variable domain (remainder filled in from reference TRBV7-9 and TRBJ1-4): DTGVSQNPRHKITKRGQNVTFRCDPISEHNRLYWYRQTLGQGPEFLTYFQNEAQLEKSRLLSDRFSAERPKGSFSTLEIQRTEQGDSAMYLCASSSSDRTRNEKLFFGSGTQLSVL.

The chain carries TRBV18 and TRBJ2-1; 7 bases match TRBD2. This CDR3 region has 16 residues. After removal of 0 bases from V and 4 bases from J, the junction contained 6 bases not matched to a gene. Germline-derived CDR1 and CDR2 are KGHSH and LQKENI. The CDR3 nucleotides read TGTGCCAGCTCACCACCGTCGGGGGGTGTATACAATGAGCAGTTCTTC. Translation: CASSPPSGGVYNEQFF.